This T cell receptor beta chain was sequenced in a study of cytomegalovirus exposure and HLA in healthy donors. The CDR3 is 13 amino acids. With 6 bases removed from V and 1 base from J, the gap between germline ends came to 8 bases. CDR1 and CDR2 from the germline V gene are ENHRY and SYGVKD. Findings of the study overall: A missense variant in DCLRE1C was later tied to TCR beta V- and J-gene trimming. According to the study, around 180 TCR beta chains were cytomegalovirus-associated. Reportedly, HLA-A and HLA-B alleles of most subjects were accurately predicted from TCR beta. As immune exposure information, only CMV serostatus was available.

Primers included in the PCR were 60 Vbeta and 13 Jbeta primers. TCRdb keeps only in-frame clones here, not all; method: immunoSEQ multiplex PCR. The listing contains around 150,000 clones. Comment on this clone: The target antigen is unknown.

This TCR derives from a woman aged 60-75 years in good health and CMV-seronegative. Sequencing input: PBMCs. The J gene is TRBJ2-3, the V gene TRBV10-3; a possible D gene is TRBD2 (6 bases). CDR3 amino acids: CAIRASGTDTQYF. The CDR3, as DNA: TGTGCCATCAGAGCTAGCGGCACAGATACGCAGTATTTT.